Below, one T cell receptor beta chain is given with its context. Its antigen is currently unknown. Unmatched junction bases numbered 4, after V lost 1 base and J lost 1 base. Germline V gene data show CDR1 as MGHRA and CDR2 as YSYEKL. This CDR3 comprises 15 residues. Random hexamers were used to reverse transcribe about 0.5 to 1 ug of RNA. MiXCR, run by TCRdb on the immunoSEQ multiplex PCR reads, gives a single entry per CDR3 protein. Among around 130,000 distinct CDR3 sequences listed, about 94% were seen once. The data stem from a study of CD8 T cells in Susac syndrome. Notes on the study in general: In TEMRA cells and active patients, CD8+ clonal expansion in Susac reached its peak. A relatively small number of individuals underwent TCR sequencing and HLA analysis.

Patients with Susac syndrome showed fulfilment of recently defined diagnostic criteria for definite or probable disease. The chain recombines TRBV4-1 with TRBJ2-7; 7 bases line up with TRBD1. The sequencing sample was made of CD8+ T cells from PBMCs. The TCR originated in a human donor with Susac syndrome. DNA for the CDR3: TGCGCCAGCAGCCAAGGACAGGGTGGTTCCTACGAGCAGTACTTC. The encoded protein is CASSQGQGGSYEQYF.